This paragraph covers one TCR beta chain sequence. These data originate in a study of control samples from healthy donors and cancer patients. Repertoires were generated with immunoSEQ multiplex PCR, while TCRdb's copy carries only in-frame clones and drops some. The sample records about 92,000 clones, around 82% being singletons. This CDR3 comprises 15 residues. Germline-derived CDR1 and CDR2 are SGHRS and YFSETQ. The junction had 4 bases not matched to a gene; V was cut back by 0 bases and J by 3 bases. What was sequenced was blood. The sequence derives from a woman aged 60-75 years in good health. The genes are TRBV5-1 and TRBJ2-5, with TRBD2 identical over 8 bases. CDR3 residues: CASSLAGGAEETQYF. CDR3 sequence (DNA): TGCGCCAGCAGCTTGGCCGGGGGGGCGGAAGAGACCCAGTACTTC.